This TCR beta chain was obtained from a study of cytomegalovirus exposure and HLA in healthy donors. The CDR3 consists of 13 residues. Trimming removed 3 bases at V and 4 bases at J, with 9 bases between. Per the germline V gene, CDR1 is MNHEY and CDR2 is SMNVEV (reference sequence). 60 Vbeta and 13 Jbeta primers were used in PCR. Repertoires were generated with immunoSEQ multiplex PCR, while TCRdb's copy carries only in-frame clones and drops some. Of over 75,000 clones in the sample, around nine tenths were seen once. Whole-study results and caveats: TCR association rates varied by HLA locus in a later analysis, with DRB1 highest and HLA-C lowest.

This clone was detected a few times. Its antigen is still unknown. The chain joins TRBV27 to TRBJ2-5, with TRBD2 as a possible D gene (5 bases). This clonotype was obtained from a man younger than 45 in good health and CMV-seropositive. The sequenced material came from PBMCs. CDR3 sequence reads: CASSLRVGETQYF. CDR3 nucleotides: TGTGCCAGCAGTTTGCGGGTCGGAGAGACCCAGTACTTC.